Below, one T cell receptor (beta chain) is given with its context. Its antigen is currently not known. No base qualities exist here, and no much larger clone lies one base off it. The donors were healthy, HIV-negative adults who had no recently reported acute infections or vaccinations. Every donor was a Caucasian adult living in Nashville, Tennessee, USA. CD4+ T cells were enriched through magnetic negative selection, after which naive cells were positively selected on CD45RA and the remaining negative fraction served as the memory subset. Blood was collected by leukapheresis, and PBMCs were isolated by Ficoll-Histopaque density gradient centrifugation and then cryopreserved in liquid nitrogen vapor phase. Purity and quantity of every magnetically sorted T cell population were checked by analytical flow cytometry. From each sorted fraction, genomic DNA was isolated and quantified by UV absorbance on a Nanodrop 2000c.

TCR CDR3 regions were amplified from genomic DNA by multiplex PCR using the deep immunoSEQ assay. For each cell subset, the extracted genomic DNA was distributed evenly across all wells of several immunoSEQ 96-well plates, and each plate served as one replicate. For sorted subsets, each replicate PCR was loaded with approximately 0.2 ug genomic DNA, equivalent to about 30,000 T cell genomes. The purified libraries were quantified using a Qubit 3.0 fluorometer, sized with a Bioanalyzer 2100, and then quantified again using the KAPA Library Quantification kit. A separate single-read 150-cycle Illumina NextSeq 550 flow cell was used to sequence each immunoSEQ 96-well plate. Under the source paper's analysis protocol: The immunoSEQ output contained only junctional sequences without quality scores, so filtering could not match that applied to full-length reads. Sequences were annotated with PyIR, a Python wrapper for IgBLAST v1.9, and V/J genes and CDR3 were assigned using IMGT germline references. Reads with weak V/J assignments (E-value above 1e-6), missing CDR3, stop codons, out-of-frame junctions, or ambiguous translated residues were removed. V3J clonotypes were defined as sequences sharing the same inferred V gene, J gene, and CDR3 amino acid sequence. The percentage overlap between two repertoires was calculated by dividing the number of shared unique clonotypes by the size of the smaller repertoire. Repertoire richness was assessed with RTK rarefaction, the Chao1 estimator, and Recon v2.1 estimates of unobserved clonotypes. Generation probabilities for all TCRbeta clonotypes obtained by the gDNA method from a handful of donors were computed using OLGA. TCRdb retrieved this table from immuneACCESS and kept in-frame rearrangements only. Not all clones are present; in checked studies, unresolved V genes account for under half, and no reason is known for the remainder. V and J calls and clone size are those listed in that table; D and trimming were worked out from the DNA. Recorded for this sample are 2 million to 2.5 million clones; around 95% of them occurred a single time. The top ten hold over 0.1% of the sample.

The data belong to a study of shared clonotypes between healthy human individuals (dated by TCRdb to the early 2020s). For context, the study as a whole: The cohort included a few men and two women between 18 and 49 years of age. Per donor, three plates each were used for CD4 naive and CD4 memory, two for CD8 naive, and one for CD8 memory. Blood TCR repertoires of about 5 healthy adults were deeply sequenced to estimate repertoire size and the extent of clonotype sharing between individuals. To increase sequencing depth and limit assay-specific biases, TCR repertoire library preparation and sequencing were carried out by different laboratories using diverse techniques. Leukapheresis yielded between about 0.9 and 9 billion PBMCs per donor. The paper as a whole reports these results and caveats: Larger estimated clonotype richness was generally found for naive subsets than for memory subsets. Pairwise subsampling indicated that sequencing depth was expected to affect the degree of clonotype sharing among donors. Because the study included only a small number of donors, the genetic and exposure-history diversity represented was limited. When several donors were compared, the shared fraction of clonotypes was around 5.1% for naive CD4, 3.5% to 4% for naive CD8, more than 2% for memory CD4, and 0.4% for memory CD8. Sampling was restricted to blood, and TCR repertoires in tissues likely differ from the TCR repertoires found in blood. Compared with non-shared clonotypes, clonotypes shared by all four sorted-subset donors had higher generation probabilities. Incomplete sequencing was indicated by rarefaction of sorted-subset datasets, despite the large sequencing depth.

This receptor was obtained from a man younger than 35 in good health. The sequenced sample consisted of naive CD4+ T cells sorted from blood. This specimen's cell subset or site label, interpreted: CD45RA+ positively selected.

The base sequence is TGTGCCAGCAATCCCGGAGGAGATCAGCCCCAGCATTTT. It specifies CASNPGGDQPQHF. The rearrangement combines TRBV2 with TRBJ1-5; no D gene can be assigned with confidence. V is pared back by 7 bases and J by 5 bases, with 12 bases lying between the germline termini. Sequences SNHLY (CDR1) and FYNNEI (CDR2) are obtained from the germline V gene. There are 13 amino acids in the CDR3, from cysteine to phenylalanine inclusive. Only the CDR3 DNA stays, 39 bases, in frame from base 1.